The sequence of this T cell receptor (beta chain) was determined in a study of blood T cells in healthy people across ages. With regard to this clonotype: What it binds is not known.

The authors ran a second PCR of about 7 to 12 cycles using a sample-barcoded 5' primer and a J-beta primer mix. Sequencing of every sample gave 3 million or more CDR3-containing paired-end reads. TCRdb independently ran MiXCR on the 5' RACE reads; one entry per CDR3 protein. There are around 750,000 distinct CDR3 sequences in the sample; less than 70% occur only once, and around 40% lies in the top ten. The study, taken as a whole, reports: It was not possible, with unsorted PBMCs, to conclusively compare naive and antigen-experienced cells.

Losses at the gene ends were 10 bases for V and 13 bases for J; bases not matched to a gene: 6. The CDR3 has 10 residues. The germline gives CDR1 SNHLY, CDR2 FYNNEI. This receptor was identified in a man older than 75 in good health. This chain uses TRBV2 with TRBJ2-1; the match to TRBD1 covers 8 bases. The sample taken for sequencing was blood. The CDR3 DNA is TGTGCCACCCGACAGGGGATTCAGTTCTTC. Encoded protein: CATRQGIQFF.